This T cell receptor beta chain was retrieved from a study of blood T cell repertoires in COVID-19. In the study overall: Researchers got acute and convalescent COVID-19 samples from the United States, Italy and Spain. From T cells, B-cell-depleted T cells, or PBMCs came the material, which was cDNA or gDNA.

Original processing notes: Reference gene primer amplification gave estimated nucleated cell counts. TCRdb's copy holds only in-frame clones and misses some; the assay was immunoSEQ multiplex PCR. The V and J calls and clone size come from that table; D and trimming were worked out from the DNA. The sample lists about 200,000 clones; about four fifths were seen once. V dropped 4 bases and J dropped 1 base, with 17 bases sitting between them. This CDR3 has 16 amino acids. Germline values: CDR1 SGHRS, CDR2 YFSETQ. The sample comprised peripheral blood. The chain recombines TRBV5-1 with TRBJ2-5; possible D gene TRBD2, 6 bases. This clonotype originated in a woman in her thirties or forties with acute or convalescent COVID-19. The CDR3 DNA is TGCGCCAGCAGCGGGGGAGGACGCGCCCTCCAAGAGACCCAGTACTTC. The encoded protein is CASSGGGRALQETQYF.